The sequence of this TCR beta chain was determined in a study of PD-1 blockade in classical Hodgkin lymphoma. Study-level findings and limits: Newly diagnosed patients reportedly had lower baseline TCR diversity than healthy donors. Repertoires differed for reasons still undefined, possibly disease activity or prior therapy.

Relapse was seen in all patients after autologous stem cell transplantation, and brentuximab vedotin exposure was variable. The study recorded best responses of complete response, partial response or progressive disease. The V end was cut by 6 bases, the J end by 3 bases, with 13 bases between. The CDR3 extends over 14 amino acids. Germline lookup yields CDR1 LNHDA and CDR2 SQIVND (reference sequence). With regard to this clone: Its specificity is unknown.

Assay: immunoSEQ multiplex PCR; the TCRdb copy retains only in-frame clones and omits some. The sample records over 35,000 clones, about three quarters being singletons. This sample comprised peripheral blood mononuclear cells (PBMCs), obtained before the second cycle of nivolumab. This chain links TRBV19 with TRBJ2-3; the D is unclear. This TCR was recovered from a human donor with classical Hodgkin lymphoma. DNA for the CDR3: TGTGCCAGTAGCCCGGGCTCCGGGACAGATACGCAGTATTTT. Translating it yields CASSPGSGTDTQYF.